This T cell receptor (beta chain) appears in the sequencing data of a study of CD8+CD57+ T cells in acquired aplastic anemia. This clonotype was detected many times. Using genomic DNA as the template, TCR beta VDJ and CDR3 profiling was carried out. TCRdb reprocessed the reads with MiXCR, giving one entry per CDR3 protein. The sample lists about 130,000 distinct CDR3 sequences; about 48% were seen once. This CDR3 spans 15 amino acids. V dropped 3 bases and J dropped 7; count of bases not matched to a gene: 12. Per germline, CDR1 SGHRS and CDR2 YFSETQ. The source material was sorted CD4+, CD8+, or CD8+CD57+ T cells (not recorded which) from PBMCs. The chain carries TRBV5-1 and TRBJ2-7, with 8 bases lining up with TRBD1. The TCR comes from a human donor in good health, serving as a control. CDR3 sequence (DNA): TGCGCCAGCAGCTCTGAGCGGAACAGGGGGATAGAGCAGTACTTC. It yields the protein CASSSERNRGIEQYF.